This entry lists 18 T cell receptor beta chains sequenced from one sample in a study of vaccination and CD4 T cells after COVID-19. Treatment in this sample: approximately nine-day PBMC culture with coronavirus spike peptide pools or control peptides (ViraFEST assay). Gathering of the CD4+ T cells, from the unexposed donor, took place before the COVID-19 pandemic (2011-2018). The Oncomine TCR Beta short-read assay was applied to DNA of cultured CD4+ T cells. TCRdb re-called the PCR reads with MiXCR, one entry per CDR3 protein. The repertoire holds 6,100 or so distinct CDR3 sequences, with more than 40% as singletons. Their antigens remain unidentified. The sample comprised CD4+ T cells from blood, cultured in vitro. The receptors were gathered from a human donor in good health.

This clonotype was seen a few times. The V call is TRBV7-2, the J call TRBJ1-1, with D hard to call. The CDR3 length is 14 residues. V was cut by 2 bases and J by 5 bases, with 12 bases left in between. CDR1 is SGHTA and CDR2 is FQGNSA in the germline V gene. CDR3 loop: CASSLRRGWTEAFF. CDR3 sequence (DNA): TGTGCCAGCAGCTTAAGGCGGGGATGGACTGAAGCTTTCTTT.

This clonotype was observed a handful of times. As DNA, the CDR3 is TGTGCCAGCAGTGAGGACGGTAATTCACCCCTCCACTTT. Translation gives CASSEDGNSPLHF. The chain links TRBV27 to TRBJ1-6; D not certain. Germline CDR1 and CDR2: MNHEY and SMNVEV (reference sequence). The V and J ends lost 5 bases and 6 bases respectively, with 8 bases between them. The CDR3 extends over 13 amino acids.

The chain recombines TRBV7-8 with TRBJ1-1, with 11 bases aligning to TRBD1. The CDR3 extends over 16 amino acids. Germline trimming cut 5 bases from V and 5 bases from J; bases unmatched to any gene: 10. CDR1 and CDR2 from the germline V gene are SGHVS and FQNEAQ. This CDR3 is CASSTRTGGLGTEAFF. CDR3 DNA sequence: TGTGCCAGCAGCACCCGGACAGGGGGCTTGGGAACTGAAGCTTTCTTT.

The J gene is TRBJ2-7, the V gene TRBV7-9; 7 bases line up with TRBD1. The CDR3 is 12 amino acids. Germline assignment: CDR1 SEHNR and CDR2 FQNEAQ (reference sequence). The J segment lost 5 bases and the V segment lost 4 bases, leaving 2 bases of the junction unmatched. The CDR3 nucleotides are TGTGCCAGCAGCTCGACAGGGAACGAGCAGTACTTC. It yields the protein CASSSTGNEQYF.

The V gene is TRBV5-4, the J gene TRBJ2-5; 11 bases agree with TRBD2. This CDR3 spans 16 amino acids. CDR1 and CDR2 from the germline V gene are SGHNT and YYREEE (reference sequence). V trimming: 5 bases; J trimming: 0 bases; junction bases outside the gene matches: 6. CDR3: CASRDRLAGYQETQYF. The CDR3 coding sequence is TGTGCCAGCAGAGATCGACTAGCGGGATACCAAGAGACCCAGTACTTC.

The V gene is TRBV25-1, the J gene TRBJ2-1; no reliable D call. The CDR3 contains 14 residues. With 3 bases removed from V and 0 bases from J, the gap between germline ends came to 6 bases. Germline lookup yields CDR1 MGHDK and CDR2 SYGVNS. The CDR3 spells CASSESDSYNEQFF. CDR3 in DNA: TGTGCCAGCAGTGAGAGTGACTCCTACAATGAGCAGTTCTTC.

The CDR3 is CSASHRNEAFF. For the CDR3, the DNA is TGCAGTGCTTCTCACCGGAATGAAGCTTTCTTT. The chain is built from TRBV20-1 and TRBJ1-1; D gene uncertain. The CDR3 consists of 11 residues. The V and J ends lost 5 bases and 7 bases respectively, with 11 bases between them. The germline V gene has CDR1 DFQATT and CDR2 SNEGSKA (reference sequence).

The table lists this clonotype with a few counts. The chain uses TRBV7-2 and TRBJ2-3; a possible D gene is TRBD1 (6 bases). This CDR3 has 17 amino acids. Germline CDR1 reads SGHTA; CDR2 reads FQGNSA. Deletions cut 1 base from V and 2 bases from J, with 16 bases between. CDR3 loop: CASSLGQGLSSTDTQYF. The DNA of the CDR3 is TGTGCCAGCAGCTTAGGGCAGGGGCTATCCTCCACAGATACGCAGTATTTT.

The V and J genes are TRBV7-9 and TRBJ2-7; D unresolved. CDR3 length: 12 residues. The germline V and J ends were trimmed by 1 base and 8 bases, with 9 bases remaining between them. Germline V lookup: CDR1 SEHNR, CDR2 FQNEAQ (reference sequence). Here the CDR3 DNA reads TGTGCCAGCAGCTTAGAAGGTCTCCAGCAGTACTTC. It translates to CASSLEGLQQYF.

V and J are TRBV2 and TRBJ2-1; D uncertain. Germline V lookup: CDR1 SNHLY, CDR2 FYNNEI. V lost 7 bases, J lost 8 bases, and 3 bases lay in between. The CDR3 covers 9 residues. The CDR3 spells CASNDEQFF. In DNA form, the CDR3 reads TGTGCCAGCAACGATGAGCAGTTCTTC. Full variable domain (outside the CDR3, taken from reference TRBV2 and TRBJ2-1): EPEVTQTPSHQVTQMGQEVILRCVPISNHLYFYWYRQILGQKVEFLVSFYNNEISEKSEIFDDQFSVERPDGSNFTLKIRSTKLEDSAMYFCASNDEQFFGPGTRLTVL.

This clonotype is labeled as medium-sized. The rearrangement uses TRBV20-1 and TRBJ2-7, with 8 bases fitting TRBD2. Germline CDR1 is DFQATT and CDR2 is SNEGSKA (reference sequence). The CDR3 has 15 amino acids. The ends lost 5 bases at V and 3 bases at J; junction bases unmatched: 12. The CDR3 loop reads CSAGRGLAGNYEQYF. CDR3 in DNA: TGCAGTGCTGGACGCGGACTAGCCGGAAACTACGAGCAGTACTTC.

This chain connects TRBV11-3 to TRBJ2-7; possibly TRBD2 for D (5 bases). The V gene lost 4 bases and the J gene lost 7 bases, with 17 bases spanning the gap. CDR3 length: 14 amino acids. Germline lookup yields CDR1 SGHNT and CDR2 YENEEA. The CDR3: CASSSSAAGVEQYF. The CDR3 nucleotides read TGTGCCAGCAGCTCGAGCGCGGCCGGGGTAGAGCAGTACTTC.

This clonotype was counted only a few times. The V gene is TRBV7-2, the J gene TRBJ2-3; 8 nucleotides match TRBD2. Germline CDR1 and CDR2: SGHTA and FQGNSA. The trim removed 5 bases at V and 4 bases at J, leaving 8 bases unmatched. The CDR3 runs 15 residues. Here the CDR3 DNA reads TGTGCCAGCAGCCTGGCGGGAGGTGGGGCAGATACGCAGTATTTT. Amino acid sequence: CASSLAGGGADTQYF. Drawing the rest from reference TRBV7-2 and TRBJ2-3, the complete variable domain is GAGVSQSPSNKVTEKGKDVELRCDPISGHTALYWYRQSLGQGLEFLIYFQGNSAPDKSGLPSDRFSAERTGGSVSTLTIQRTQQEDSAVYLCASSLAGGGADTQYFGPGTRLTVL.

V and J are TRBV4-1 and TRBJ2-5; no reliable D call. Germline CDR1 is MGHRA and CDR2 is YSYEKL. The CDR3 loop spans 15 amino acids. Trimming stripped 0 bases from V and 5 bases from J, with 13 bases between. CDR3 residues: CASSQDAWGEETQYF. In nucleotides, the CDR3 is TGCGCCAGCAGCCAAGACGCCTGGGGTGAGGAGACCCAGTACTTC.

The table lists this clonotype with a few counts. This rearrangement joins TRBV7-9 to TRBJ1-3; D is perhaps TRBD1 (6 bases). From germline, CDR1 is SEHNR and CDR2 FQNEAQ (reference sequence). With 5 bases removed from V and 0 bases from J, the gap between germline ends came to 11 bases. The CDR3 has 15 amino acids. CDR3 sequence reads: CASSHGQLSGNTIYF. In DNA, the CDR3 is TGTGCCAGCAGCCATGGACAGCTCTCTGGAAACACCATATATTTT. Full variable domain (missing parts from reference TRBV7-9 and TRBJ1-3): DTGVSQNPRHKITKRGQNVTFRCDPISEHNRLYWYRQTLGQGPEFLTYFQNEAQLEKSRLLSDRFSAERPKGSFSTLEIQRTEQGDSAMYLCASSHGQLSGNTIYFGEGSWLTVV.

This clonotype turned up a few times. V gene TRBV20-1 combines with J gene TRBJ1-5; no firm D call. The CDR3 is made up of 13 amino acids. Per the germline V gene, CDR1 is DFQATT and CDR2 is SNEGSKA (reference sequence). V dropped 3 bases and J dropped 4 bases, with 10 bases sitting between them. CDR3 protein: CSASLGSNQPQHF. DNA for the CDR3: TGCAGTGCTAGTTTAGGCAGTAATCAGCCCCAGCATTTT.

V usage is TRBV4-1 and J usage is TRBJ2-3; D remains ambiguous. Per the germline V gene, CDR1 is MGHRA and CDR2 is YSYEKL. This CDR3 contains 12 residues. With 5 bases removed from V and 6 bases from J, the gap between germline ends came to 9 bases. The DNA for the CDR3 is TGCGCCAGCAGCGGGGTGGCCGATACGCAGTATTTT. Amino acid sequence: CASSGVADTQYF.

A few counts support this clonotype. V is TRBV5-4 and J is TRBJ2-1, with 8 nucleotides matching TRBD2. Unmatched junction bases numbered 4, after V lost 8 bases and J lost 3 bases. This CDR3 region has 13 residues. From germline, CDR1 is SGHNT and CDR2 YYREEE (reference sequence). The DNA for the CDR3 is TGTGCCAGTGCGGGGGGACTCTACAATGAGCAGTTCTTC. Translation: CASAGGLYNEQFF.